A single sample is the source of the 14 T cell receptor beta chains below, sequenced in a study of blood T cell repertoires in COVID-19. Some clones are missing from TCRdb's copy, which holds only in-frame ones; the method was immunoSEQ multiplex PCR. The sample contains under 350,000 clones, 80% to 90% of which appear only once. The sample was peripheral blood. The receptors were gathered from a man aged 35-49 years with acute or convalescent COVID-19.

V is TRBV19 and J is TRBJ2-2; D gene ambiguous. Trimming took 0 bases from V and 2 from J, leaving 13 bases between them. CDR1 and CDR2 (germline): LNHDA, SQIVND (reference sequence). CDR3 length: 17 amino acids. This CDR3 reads CASSIDRYTGNTGELFF. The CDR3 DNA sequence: TGTGCCAGTAGTATAGATAGATATACCGGTAACACCGGGGAGCTGTTTTTT.

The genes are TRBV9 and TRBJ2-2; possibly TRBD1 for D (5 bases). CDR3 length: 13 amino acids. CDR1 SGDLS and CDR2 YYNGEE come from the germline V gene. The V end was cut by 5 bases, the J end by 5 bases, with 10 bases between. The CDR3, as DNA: TGTGCCAGCAGAAAAGACAGAACCGGGGAGCTGTTTTTT. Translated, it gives CASRKDRTGELFF.

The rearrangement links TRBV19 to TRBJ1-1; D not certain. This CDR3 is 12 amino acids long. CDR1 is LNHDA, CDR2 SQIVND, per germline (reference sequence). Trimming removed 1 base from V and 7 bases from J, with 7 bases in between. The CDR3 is CASSIVAGEAFF. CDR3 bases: TGTGCCAGTAGTATAGTGGCAGGTGAAGCTTTCTTT.

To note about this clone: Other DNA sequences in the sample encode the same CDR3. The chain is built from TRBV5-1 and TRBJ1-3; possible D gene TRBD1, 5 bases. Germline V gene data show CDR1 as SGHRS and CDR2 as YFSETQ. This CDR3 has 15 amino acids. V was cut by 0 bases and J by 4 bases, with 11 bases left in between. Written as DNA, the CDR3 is TGCGCCAGCAGCTTGGAAGGGGCAAGGGGAAACACCATATATTTT. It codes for CASSLEGARGNTIYF.

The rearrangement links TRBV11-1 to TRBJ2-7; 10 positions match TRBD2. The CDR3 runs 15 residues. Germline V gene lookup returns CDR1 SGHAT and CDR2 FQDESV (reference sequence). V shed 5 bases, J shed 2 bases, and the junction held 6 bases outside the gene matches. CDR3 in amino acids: CASSLLAGNPYEQYF. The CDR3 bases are TGTGCCAGCAGCCTACTAGCGGGGAACCCCTACGAGCAGTACTTC.

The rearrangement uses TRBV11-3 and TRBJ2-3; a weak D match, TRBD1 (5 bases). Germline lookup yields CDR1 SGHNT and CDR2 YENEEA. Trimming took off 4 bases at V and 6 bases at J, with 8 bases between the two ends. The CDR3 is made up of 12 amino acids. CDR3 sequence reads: CASSSGWDTQYF. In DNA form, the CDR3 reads TGTGCCAGCAGCTCAGGGTGGGATACGCAGTATTTT.

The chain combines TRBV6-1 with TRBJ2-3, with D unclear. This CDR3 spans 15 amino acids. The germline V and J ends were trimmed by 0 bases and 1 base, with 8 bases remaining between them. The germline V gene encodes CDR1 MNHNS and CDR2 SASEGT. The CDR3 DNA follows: TGTGCCAGCAGTGAAGCGCGAGGAGGCACAGATACGCAGTATTTT. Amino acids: CASSEARGGTDTQYF.

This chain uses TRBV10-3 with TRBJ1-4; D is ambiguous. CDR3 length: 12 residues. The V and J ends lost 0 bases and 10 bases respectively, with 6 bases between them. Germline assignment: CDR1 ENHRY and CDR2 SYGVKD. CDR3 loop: CAISESGRKLFF. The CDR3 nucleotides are TGTGCCATCAGTGAGTCTGGGAGAAAACTGTTTTTT.

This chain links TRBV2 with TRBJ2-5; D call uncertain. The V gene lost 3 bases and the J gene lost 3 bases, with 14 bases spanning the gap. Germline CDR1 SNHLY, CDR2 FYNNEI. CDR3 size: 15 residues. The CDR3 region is CASSESFVGKETQYF. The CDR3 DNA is TGTGCCAGCAGTGAGTCGTTTGTGGGCAAAGAGACCCAGTACTTC.

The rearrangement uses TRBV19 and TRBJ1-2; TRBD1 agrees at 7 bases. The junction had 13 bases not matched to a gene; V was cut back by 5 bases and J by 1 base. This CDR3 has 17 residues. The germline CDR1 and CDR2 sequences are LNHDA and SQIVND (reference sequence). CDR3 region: CASSVTGERTVNYGYTF. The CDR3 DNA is TGTGCCAGTAGTGTAACAGGGGAACGAACTGTTAACTATGGCTACACCTTC.

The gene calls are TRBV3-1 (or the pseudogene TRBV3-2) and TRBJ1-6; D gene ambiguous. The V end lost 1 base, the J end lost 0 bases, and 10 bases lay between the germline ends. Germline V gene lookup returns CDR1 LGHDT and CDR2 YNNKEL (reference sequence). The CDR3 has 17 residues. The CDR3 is CASSQGAQSSYNSPLHF. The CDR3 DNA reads TGTGCCAGCAGCCAAGGGGCCCAGAGCTCCTATAATTCACCCCTCCACTTT.

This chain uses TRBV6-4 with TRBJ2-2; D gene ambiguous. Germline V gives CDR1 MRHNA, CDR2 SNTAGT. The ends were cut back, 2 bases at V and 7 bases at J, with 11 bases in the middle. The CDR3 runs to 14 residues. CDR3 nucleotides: TGTGCCAGCAGTGACCTTGCAGGAAGCGGGGAGCTGTTTTTT. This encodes CASSDLAGSGELFF.

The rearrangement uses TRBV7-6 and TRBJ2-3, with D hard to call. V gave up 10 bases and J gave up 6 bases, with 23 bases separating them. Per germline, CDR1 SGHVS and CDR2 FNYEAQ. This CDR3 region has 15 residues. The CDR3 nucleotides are TGTGCCACCCGGTTGAATATCCGCGACACGGATACGCAGTATTTT. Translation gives CATRLNIRDTDTQYF.

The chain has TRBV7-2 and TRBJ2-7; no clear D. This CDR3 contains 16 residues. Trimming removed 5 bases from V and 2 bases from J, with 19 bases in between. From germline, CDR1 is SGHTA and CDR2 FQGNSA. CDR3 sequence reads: CASSRRDSYPPYEQYF. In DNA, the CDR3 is TGTGCCAGCAGCCGCCGAGATTCATACCCCCCCTACGAGCAGTACTTC.